These T cell receptor beta chains were read from a single sample in a study of beta chain features in type 1 diabetes. The protocol was immunoSEQ multiplex PCR, while the TCRdb copy is restricted to in-frame clones and leaves out a portion. The sample holds approximately 340,000 clones, around 16% seen once. The source material was naive CD4+ T cells from blood. The receptors here all came from a woman aged 18-30 years in good health. The CDR3 runs from the conserved cysteine through the conserved F or W. A D gene is named only where the DNA matches it firmly. Expanded clones are given a class, and other clones once, few, many or no size at all.

D | J | V | size | CDR3 | DNA
TRBD2 | TRBJ2-3 | TRBV5-4 | . | CASSLGLADTDTQYF | TGTGCCAGCAGCTTGGGACTAGCGGACACAGATACGCAGTATTTT
. | TRBJ1-2 | TRBV5-1 | . | CASSLGQAEYYGYTF | TGCGCCAGCAGCTTGGGACAGGCCGAATACTATGGCTACACCTTC
. | TRBJ2-7 | TRBV15 | . | CATSRDETVYEQYF | TGTGCCACCAGCAGAGATGAGACAGTCTACGAGCAGTACTTC
TRBD1 | TRBJ1-5 | TRBV9 | . | CASSVEGAEDQPQHF | TGTGCCAGCAGCGTAGAGGGGGCTGAAGATCAGCCCCAGCATTTT
TRBD2 | TRBJ2-1 | TRBV29-1 | . | CSVVELAGLYNEQFF | TGCAGCGTTGTAGAACTAGCGGGGCTCTACAATGAGCAGTTCTTC
TRBD2 | TRBJ2-5 | TRBV27 | . | CASGAGGGRARETQYF | TGTGCCAGTGGTGCTGGAGGCGGGAGGGCCCGGGAGACCCAGTACTTC
. | TRBJ2-7 | TRBV6-5 | few | CASSYSPDSSYEQYF | TGTGCCAGCAGTTACTCTCCTGACAGCAGCTACGAGCAGTACTTC
. | TRBJ2-3 | TRBV4-1 | . | CASSQDPLTDTQYF | TGCGCCAGCAGCCAAGACCCACTCACAGATACGCAGTATTTT
. | TRBJ1-1 | TRBV19 | few | CASSPAGGTEAFF | TGTGCCAGTAGTCCAGCAGGAGGGACTGAAGCTTTCTTT
TRBD1 | TRBJ2-6 | TRBV4-2 | . | CASSKGGTGEVSGANVLTF | TGTGCCAGCAGCAAGGGTGGGACAGGGGAGGTCTCTGGGGCCAACGTCCTGACTTTC
TRBD1 | TRBJ1-1 | TRBV5-1 | few | CASSRDRNTEAFF | TGCGCCAGCAGTCGGGACAGAAACACTGAAGCTTTCTTT
TRBD1 | TRBJ2-7 | TRBV29-1 | . | CSVGRTGLNSEQYF | TGCAGCGTTGGCCGGACAGGGTTAAATTCCGAGCAGTACTTC
. | TRBJ1-2 | TRBV28 | . | CASSFGRANYGYTF | TGTGCCAGCAGTTTCGGTCGAGCGAACTATGGCTACACCTTC
TRBD1 | TRBJ2-1 | TRBV28 | few | CASSPVGQGEDEQFF | TGTGCCAGCAGCCCAGTGGGACAGGGGGAAGATGAGCAGTTCTTC
TRBD1 | TRBJ2-2 | TRBV29-1 | . | CSAMDRSDGELFF | TGCAGCGCTATGGACAGGTCCGACGGGGAGCTGTTTTTT
TRBD1 | TRBJ2-3 | TRBV29-1 | . | CSVVRGRTDTQYF | TGCAGCGTTGTCAGGGGGCGCACAGATACGCAGTATTTT
TRBD2 | TRBJ2-1 | TRBV27 | . | CASSPTSYEQFF | TGTGCCAGCAGCCCGACTAGCTATGAGCAGTTCTTC
TRBD1 | TRBJ1-2 | TRBV29-1 | few | CSVGTGADYGYTF | TGCAGCGTCGGGACAGGGGCGGACTATGGCTACACCTTC
. | TRBJ1-3 | TRBV18 | few | CASSPGAARGNTIYF | TGTGCCAGCTCACCTGGGGCGGCGAGGGGAAACACCATATATTTT
TRBD2 | TRBJ2-1 | TRBV7-9 | . | CASSWGGRAVFGNEQFF | TGTGCCAGCAGCTGGGGCGGGAGGGCCGTATTTGGCAATGAGCAGTTCTTC
. | TRBJ2-2 | TRBV7-3 | . | CASSLSITAGELFF | TGTGCCAGCAGCTTAAGTATTACGGCCGGGGAGCTGTTTTTT
TRBD2 | TRBJ2-1 | TRBV11-2 | . | CASSDGAGFDEQFF | TGTGCCAGCAGCGACGGAGCGGGATTTGATGAGCAGTTCTTC
TRBD1 | TRBJ1-1 | TRBV19 | . | CASSVTGANTEAFF | TGTGCCAGTAGTGTGACAGGGGCGAACACTGAAGCTTTCTTT
. | TRBJ2-5 | TRBV2 | . | CASSRVETQYF | TGTGCCAGCAGTCGAGTAGAGACCCAGTACTTC
. | TRBJ2-3 | TRBV27 | few | CASSLRGSGTDTQYF | TGTGCCAGCAGTTTAAGAGGTTCCGGCACAGATACGCAGTATTTT
. | TRBJ2-5 | TRBV11-2 | . | CASSLGAPGGETQYF | TGTGCCAGCAGCTTAGGCGCACCTGGAGGGGAGACCCAGTACTTC
. | TRBJ2-7 | TRBV29-1 | . | CSVESGTRGYEQYF | TGCAGCGTTGAGAGCGGTACACGCGGATACGAGCAGTACTTC
. | TRBJ1-1 | TRBV29-1 | few | CSVHQDSGAEAFF | TGCAGCGTCCATCAGGACAGCGGCGCTGAAGCTTTCTTT
TRBD2 | TRBJ2-7 | TRBV7-6 | . | CASSPRPGTSGSYEQYF | TGTGCCAGCAGCCCGCGTCCCGGGACTAGCGGGAGTTACGAGCAGTACTTC
. | TRBJ2-1 | TRBV5-1 | few | CASSLWSANNEQFF | TGCGCCAGCAGTCTCTGGAGCGCCAACAATGAGCAGTTCTTC
TRBD2 | TRBJ2-1 | TRBV11-2 | . | CASSSTTTSFNEQFF | TGTGCCAGCAGCTCAACAACGACTAGCTTCAATGAGCAGTTCTTC
TRBD2 | TRBJ2-3 | TRBV5-4 | few | CASSLAGGRIDTQYF | TGTGCCAGCAGCTTGGCGGGAGGGCGAATAGATACGCAGTATTTT
TRBD2 | TRBJ2-1 | TRBV5-4 | . | CASSLANLAGGQYNEQFF | TGTGCCAGCAGCTTGGCCAATTTAGCGGGAGGGCAATACAATGAGCAGTTCTTC
. | TRBJ2-7 | TRBV28 | few | CASSFELPDEQYF | TGTGCCAGCAGTTTTGAACTGCCTGACGAGCAGTACTTC
TRBD1 | TRBJ2-1 | TRBV5-1 | few | CASSLPGTGVNEQFF | TGCGCCAGCAGCTTGCCAGGGACAGGGGTTAATGAGCAGTTCTTC
TRBD2 | TRBJ2-3 | TRBV11-2 | few | CASSLGLAGGENTQYF | TGTGCCAGCAGCCTAGGACTAGCGGGAGGCGAAAATACGCAGTATTTT
TRBD2 | TRBJ2-5 | TRBV30 | few | CAWSGPAGSTQYF | TGTGCCTGGAGTGGACCAGCGGGGTCGACCCAGTACTTC
TRBD2 | TRBJ2-1 | TRBV30 | . | CAWSGGLAGGYEQFF | TGTGCCTGGAGTGGGGGACTAGCGGGAGGGTATGAGCAGTTCTTC
TRBD1 | TRBJ1-5 | TRBV6-6 | . | CASSGQGRNQPQHF | TGTGCCAGCAGTGGACAGGGGCGCAATCAGCCCCAGCATTTT
TRBD1 | TRBJ2-2 | TRBV5-1 | . | CASSSLRGRTGELFF | TGCGCCAGCAGCTCTTTAAGGGGGCGGACCGGGGAGCTGTTTTTT
. | TRBJ1-5 | TRBV28 | once | CASSLPLGAGLQPQHF | TGTGCCAGCAGCCTCCCCCTTGGGGCAGGGCTTCAGCCCCAGCATTTT
. | TRBJ2-3 | TRBV11-2 | . | CASSLDSDTQYF | TGTGCCAGCAGCTTAGACTCAGATACGCAGTATTTT
TRBD1 | TRBJ1-1 | TRBV7-9 | . | CASRPGQANTEAFF | TGTGCCAGCAGACCCGGACAGGCGAACACTGAAGCTTTCTTT
. | TRBJ1-2 | TRBV27 | . | CASSLWAGDGYGYTF | TGTGCCAGCAGTTTATGGGCAGGGGACGGCTATGGCTACACCTTC
. | TRBJ1-4 | TRBV19 | . | CASSATGGGEKLFF | TGTGCCAGTAGTGCGACAGGCGGGGGTGAAAAACTGTTTTTT
TRBD1 | TRBJ1-2 | TRBV10-3 | . | CAISDWGQGGYTF | TGTGCCATCAGTGATTGGGGACAGGGCGGCTACACCTTC
. | TRBJ1-4 | TRBV25-1 | . | CASSEYGRGEKLFF | TGTGCCAGCAGTGAATACGGCAGGGGTGAAAAACTGTTTTTT
. | TRBJ2-1 | TRBV7-3 | few | CASSLTLRERNEQFF | TGTGCCAGCAGCTTAACTCTCCGGGAGAGGAATGAGCAGTTCTTC
TRBD1 | TRBJ1-1 | TRBV20-1 | . | CSASGTGEAFF | TGCAGTGCTAGCGGGACAGGTGAAGCTTTCTTT